Here is one TCR beta chain with its context. The entry originates in a study of CD8+ T cells in alopecia areata. Regarding treatment: oral pan-JAK inhibitor, 5-10 mg twice daily. Extracted from the samples, RNA was reverse transcribed into cDNA to serve as the sequencing template. Sequencing was performed with immunoSEQ multiplex PCR; in TCRdb, only in-frame clones are kept and a portion is missing. The table lists over 150,000 clones, about 55% of them singletons. The material sequenced was CD8+ T cells sorted from blood, taken at week 24, from a patient treated with tofacitinib. The source of this sequence is a human donor with alopecia areata.

The CDR3 region is CASSLYPTVSTEAFF. Written as DNA, the CDR3 is TGTGCCAGCAGCTTATATCCGACGGTTTCCACTGAAGCTTTCTTT. The chain combines TRBV13 with TRBJ1-1; no clear D. This CDR3 spans 15 amino acids. The germline CDR1 and CDR2 sequences are PRHDT and FYEKMQ (reference sequence). Deletions cut 2 bases from V and 4 bases from J, with 14 bases between.